This entry lists 19 T cell receptor beta chains sequenced from one sample in a study of T cell repertoires in cytomegalovirus infection. TCRdb fed the reads into MiXCR, producing one record per CDR3 protein. The profile shows around 630,000 distinct CDR3 sequences, approximately 24% of them singletons. Sample: CD8+ T cells from PBMCs. The receptors stem from a human donor in good health (CMV status not recorded). Some clones in this sample may be carry-over from other donors' samples.

CDR3 protein: CASSARQGPYGYTF. DNA of the CDR3: TGCGCCAGCAGTGCTCGACAGGGCCCTTATGGCTACACCTTC. This rearrangement joins TRBV10-2 to TRBJ1-2, with 7 positions matching TRBD1. Germline loops: CDR1 WSHSY, CDR2 SAAADI. V gave up 4 bases and J gave up 5 bases; unmatched junction bases: 7. There are 14 residues in the CDR3.

This clonotype was seen ten or more times. Its ends do not fully match the called genes, so a read error is possible. V is TRBV7-7 and J is TRBJ2-1; D is perhaps TRBD1 (5 bases). Germline V gene data show CDR1 as SSHAT and CDR2 as FNYEAQ (reference sequence). The CDR3 runs to 15 residues. CDR3 DNA sequence: TGTGCTAGCAGCCCCTCAGGCAGGGCCTGGGATGAGCAGTTCTTC. Amino acid sequence: CASSPSGRAWDEQFF.

The J gene is TRBJ1-1, the V gene TRBV12-5; tentative D call: TRBD1 (5 bases). The CDR3 extends over 13 amino acids. Germline-derived CDR1 and CDR2 are LGHNT and FRNRAP. V lost 1 base and J lost 7, with 10 bases in between. Written as DNA, the CDR3 is TGTGCTAGTGGTTTGGGACAGAACCGTGAAGCTTTCTTT. Translated: CASGLGQNREAFF. Full variable domain (rest looked up from reference TRBV12-5 and TRBJ1-1): DARVTQTPRHKVTEMGQEVTMRCQPILGHNTVFWYRQTMMQGLELLAYFRNRAPLDDSGMPKDRFSAEMPDATLATLKIQPSEPRDSAVYFCASGLGQNREAFFGQGTRLTVV.

With respect to this clonotype: A junction end diverges from the germline sequence, so it may reflect a read error. The V and J genes are TRBV18 and TRBJ1-1; D uncertain. Per the germline V gene, CDR1 is KGHSH and CDR2 is LQKENI. The CDR3 has 15 residues. The CDR3 sequence: CAGSWAESVDTEAFF. In DNA form, the CDR3 reads TGTGCCGGCTCCTGGGCAGAAAGTGTCGACACTGAAGCTTTCTTT.

At least ten counts were recorded for this clonotype. The chain carries TRBV7-6 and TRBJ2-1; D is undetermined. Germline V gives CDR1 SGHVS, CDR2 FNYEAQ. V was cut by 4 bases and J by 7 bases, with 8 bases left in between. This CDR3 has 12 amino acids. CDR3 sequence reads: CASSYRDNEQFF. The CDR3 DNA reads TGTGCCAGCAGCTATAGGGATAATGAGCAGTTCTTC.

This clonotype has only one observation. The chain combines TRBV29-1 with TRBJ2-2, with TRBD1 as a possible D gene (6 bases). The V and J ends lost 1 base and 4 bases respectively, with 25 bases between them. This CDR3 has 19 amino acids. Per germline, CDR1 SQVTM and CDR2 ANQGSEA. The DNA of the CDR3 is TGCAGCGTTGAAGTTTCGGACAGACTTAAGGGCAGCGGCACCGGGGAGCTGTTTTTT. This codes for CSVEVSDRLKGSGTGELFF.

The chain employs TRBV5-5 and TRBJ1-6; 10 nucleotides align to TRBD1. The ends lost 0 bases at V and 10 bases at J; junction bases unmatched: 4. This CDR3 comprises 15 residues. Germline V CDR1 and CDR2: SGHKS, YYEKEE (reference sequence). The CDR3 region is CASSLVGQGGSPLHF. For the CDR3, the DNA is TGTGCCAGCAGCTTGGTTGGACAGGGGGGATCACCCCTCCACTTT.

In this sample, this clonotype turned up many times. The gene calls are TRBV7-9 and TRBJ2-1; a possible D gene is TRBD1 (5 bases). The V end was cut by 8 bases, the J end by 0 bases, with 14 bases between. Germline V gives CDR1 SEHNR, CDR2 FQNEAQ (reference sequence). CDR3 length: 15 residues. CDR3 DNA: TGTGCCAGCCGACCGACAGTCGACTCCTACAATGAGCAGTTCTTC. As protein: CASRPTVDSYNEQFF.

This clonotype was recorded at least ten times. The chain is built from TRBV5-1 and TRBJ2-3; D tentatively fits TRBD1 or TRBD2 (6 bases each). The CDR3 extends over 15 amino acids. The germline CDR1 and CDR2 sequences are SGHRS and YFSETQ. Trimming pared 1 base from V and 2 bases from J, leaving 11 bases between. This CDR3 reads CASSLLGGNTDTQYF. The CDR3 DNA reads TGCGCCAGCAGCTTGCTGGGGGGCAACACAGATACGCAGTATTTT.

A remark on this clonotype: Possible read error: a much larger clone is one base away. The rearrangement joins TRBV7-9 to TRBJ2-5; 7 positions agree with TRBD2. Germline V gene data show CDR1 as SEHNR and CDR2 as FQNEAQ (reference sequence). The CDR3 contains 14 residues. CDR3 in DNA: TGTGTCAGCAGTTTAAAAGCGGGGTTGGAGACCCAGTACTTC. Amino acid sequence: CVSSLKAGLETQYF.

This clonotype was picked up many times. The chain uses TRBV7-2 and TRBJ2-4, with D possibly matching TRBD1 (6 bases). Trimming shortened V by 4 bases and J by 5 bases, and 21 bases separated the two germline ends. The CDR3 consists of 17 residues. Germline CDR1 and CDR2: SGHTA and FQGNSA. The CDR3 loop reads CASSSPETGIFENIQYF. The CDR3 bases are TGTGCCAGCAGCTCCCCTGAAACAGGGATCTTCGAAAACATTCAGTACTTC.

The chain links TRBV29-1 to TRBJ1-2, with TRBD1 as a possible D gene (5 bases). V was clipped by 1 base and J by 4 bases, with 13 bases between them. The CDR3 is made up of 14 amino acids. Looked up from germline, CDR1 is SQVTM and CDR2 is ANQGSEA. The CDR3 DNA reads as TGCAGCGTTGAAGGAGGGGACTCAGCCTATGGCTACACCTTC. Amino acid sequence: CSVEGGDSAYGYTF. Based on the CDR3 plus reference TRBV29-1 and TRBJ1-2, the full variable domain is SAVISQKPSRDICQRGTSLTIQCQVDSQVTMMFWYRQQPGQSLTLIATANQGSEATYESGFVIDKFPISRPNLTFSTLTVSNMSPEDSSIYLCSVEGGDSAYGYTFGSGTRLTVV.

This clonotype was picked up a small number of times. V gene TRBV12-3 or TRBV12-4 combines with J gene TRBJ2-1, with D maybe TRBD2 (6 bases). V was trimmed by 3 bases and J by 4 bases, leaving 19 bases between them. This CDR3 comprises 17 residues. In nucleotides, the CDR3 is TGTGCCAGCAGTTTTACAACCGGGACTCTCCTTTACAATGAGCAGTTCTTC. Amino acid sequence: CASSFTTGTLLYNEQFF.

The sample holds many counts of this clonotype. The chain links TRBV28 to TRBJ1-2; D perhaps matches TRBD1 (5 bases). CDR1 is MDHEN, CDR2 SYDVKM, per germline. Trimming removed 6 bases from V and 4 bases from J, with 18 bases in between. The CDR3 totals 15 residues. CDR3 region: CASRGGAPFVYGYTF. CDR3 nucleotides: TGTGCCAGCAGAGGTGGGGCTCCCTTCGTCTATGGCTACACCTTC.

V usage is TRBV7-8 and J usage is TRBJ2-1; 7 positions match TRBD2. J lost 1 base, V lost 5 bases, and 14 bases had no gene match. In germline, CDR1 is SGHVS, CDR2 FQNEAQ. The CDR3 spans 18 residues. The DNA of the CDR3 is TGTGCCAGCAGCACCCGGGACTACACTCACTCATCCTACAATGAGCAGTTCTTC. The encoded protein is CASSTRDYTHSSYNEQFF.

This clonotype showed up just a few times. The rearrangement links TRBV20-1 to TRBJ2-1; D is ambiguous. The CDR3 runs to 15 residues. The germline gives CDR1 DFQATT, CDR2 SNEGSKA (reference sequence). V lost 5 bases, J lost 4 bases, and 18 bases lay in between. The DNA for the CDR3 is TGCAGTGCTTCGCCTCTGGACCATCTTTACAATGAGCAGTTCTTC. Residues: CSASPLDHLYNEQFF.

There are many counts of this clonotype. The V call is TRBV7-2, the J call TRBJ1-5; D not resolved. In germline, CDR1 is SGHTA, CDR2 FQGNSA. Trimming took off 5 bases at V and 5 bases at J, with 13 bases between the two ends. CDR3 length: 14 amino acids. The chain's CDR3 is CASSRREYYQPQHF. DNA for the CDR3: TGTGCCAGCAGCCGACGGGAGTATTATCAGCCCCAGCATTTT.

V and J are TRBV7-6 and TRBJ2-7, with TRBD1 matching over 12 bases. Germline values: CDR1 SGHVS, CDR2 FNYEAQ. V lost 4 bases and J lost 0; bases outside the gene matches: 4. This CDR3 is built from 16 residues. The CDR3 here is CASSSGTGGFSYEQYF. In DNA form, the CDR3 reads TGTGCCAGCAGCTCTGGGACAGGGGGCTTCTCCTACGAGCAGTACTTC.

In this sample, this clonotype turned up a few times. V usage is TRBV5-4 and J usage is TRBJ2-7, with TRBD2 matching 14 bases. The J segment lost 5 bases and the V segment lost 4 bases, leaving 11 bases of the junction unmatched. CDR3 length equals 17 residues. The germline CDR1 and CDR2 sequences are SGHNT and YYREEE (reference sequence). In DNA form, the CDR3 reads TGTGCCAGCAGCGTCTACTCCGGACTAGCGGGGGGAGACGAGCAGTACGTC. Amino acid sequence: CASSVYSGLAGGDEQYV.